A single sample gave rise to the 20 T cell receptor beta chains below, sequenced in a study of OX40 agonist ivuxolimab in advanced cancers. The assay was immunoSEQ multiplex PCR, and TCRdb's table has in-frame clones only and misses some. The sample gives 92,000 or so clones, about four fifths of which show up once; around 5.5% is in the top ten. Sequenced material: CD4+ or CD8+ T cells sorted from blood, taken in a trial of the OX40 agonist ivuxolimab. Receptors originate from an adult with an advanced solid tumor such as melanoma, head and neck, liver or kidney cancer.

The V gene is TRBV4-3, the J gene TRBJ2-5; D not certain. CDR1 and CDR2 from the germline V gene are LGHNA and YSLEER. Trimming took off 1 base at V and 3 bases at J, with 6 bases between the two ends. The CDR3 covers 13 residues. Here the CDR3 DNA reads TGCGCCAGCAGCCAAGGCCCAGAAGAGACCCAGTACTTC. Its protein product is CASSQGPEETQYF.

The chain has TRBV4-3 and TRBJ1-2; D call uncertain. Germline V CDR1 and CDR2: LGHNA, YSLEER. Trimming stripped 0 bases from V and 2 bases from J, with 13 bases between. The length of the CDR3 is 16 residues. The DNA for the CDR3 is TGCGCCAGCAGCCAAGATCCGGTAGGGCCAAACTATGGCTACACCTTC. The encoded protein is CASSQDPVGPNYGYTF.

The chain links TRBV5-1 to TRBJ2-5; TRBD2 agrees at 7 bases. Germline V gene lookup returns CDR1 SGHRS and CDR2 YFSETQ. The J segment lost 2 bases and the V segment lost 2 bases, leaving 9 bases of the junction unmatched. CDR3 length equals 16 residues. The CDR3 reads CASSFQPGGPQETQYF. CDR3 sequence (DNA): TGCGCCAGCAGCTTTCAACCGGGAGGACCACAAGAGACCCAGTACTTC.

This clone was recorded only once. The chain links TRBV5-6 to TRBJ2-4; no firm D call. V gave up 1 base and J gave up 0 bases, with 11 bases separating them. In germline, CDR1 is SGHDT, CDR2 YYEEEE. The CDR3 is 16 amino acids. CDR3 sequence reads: CASSLFNGLAKNIQYF. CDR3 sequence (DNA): TGTGCCAGCAGCTTGTTCAACGGTCTAGCCAAAAACATTCAGTACTTC.

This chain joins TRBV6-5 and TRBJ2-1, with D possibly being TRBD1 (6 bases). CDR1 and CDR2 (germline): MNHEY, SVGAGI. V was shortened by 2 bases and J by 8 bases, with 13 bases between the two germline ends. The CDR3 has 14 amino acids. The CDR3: CASSYDRSSDEQFF. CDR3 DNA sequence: TGTGCCAGCAGTTACGACAGGAGTAGTGATGAGCAGTTCTTC.

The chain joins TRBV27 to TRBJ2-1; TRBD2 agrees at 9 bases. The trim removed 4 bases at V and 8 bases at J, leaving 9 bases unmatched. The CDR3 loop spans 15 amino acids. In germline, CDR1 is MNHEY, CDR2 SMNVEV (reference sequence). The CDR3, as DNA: TGTGCCAGCAGTTCGGGGGCTAGCGGGAACGATGAGCAGTTCTTC. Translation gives CASSSGASGNDEQFF.

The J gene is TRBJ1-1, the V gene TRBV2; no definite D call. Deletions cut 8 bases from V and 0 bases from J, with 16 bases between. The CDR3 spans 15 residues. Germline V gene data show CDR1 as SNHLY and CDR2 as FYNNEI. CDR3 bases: TGTGCCAGCGGCCTGTACAGCTATATGAACACTGAAGCTTTCTTT. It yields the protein CASGLYSYMNTEAFF.

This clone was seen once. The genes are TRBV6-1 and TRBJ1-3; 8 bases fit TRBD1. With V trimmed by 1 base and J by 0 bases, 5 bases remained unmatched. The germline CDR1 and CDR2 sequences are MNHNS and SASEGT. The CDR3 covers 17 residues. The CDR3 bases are TGTGCCAGCAGTGAAGAGGCAGGGGGCGTCTCTGGAAACACCATATATTTT. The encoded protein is CASSEEAGGVSGNTIYF.

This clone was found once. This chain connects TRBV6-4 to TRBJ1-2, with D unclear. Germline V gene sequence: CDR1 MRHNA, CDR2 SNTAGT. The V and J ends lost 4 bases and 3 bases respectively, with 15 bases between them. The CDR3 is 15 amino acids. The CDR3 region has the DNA TGTGCCAGCAGTGTCGCTCTTTCCCCGGACTATGGCTACACCTTC. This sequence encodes CASSVALSPDYGYTF.

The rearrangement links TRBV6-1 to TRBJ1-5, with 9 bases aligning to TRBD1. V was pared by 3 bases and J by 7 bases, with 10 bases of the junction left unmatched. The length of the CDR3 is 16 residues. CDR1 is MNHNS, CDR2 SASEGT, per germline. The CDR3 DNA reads TGTGCCAGCAGTGATGTTTCCGGGACAGGGAGGCAGCCCCAGCATTTT. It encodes CASSDVSGTGRQPQHF.

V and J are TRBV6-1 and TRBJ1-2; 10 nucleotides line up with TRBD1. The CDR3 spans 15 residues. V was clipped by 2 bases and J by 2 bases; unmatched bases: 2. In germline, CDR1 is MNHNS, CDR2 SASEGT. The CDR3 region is CASSEPGQGNYGYTF. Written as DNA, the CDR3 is TGTGCCAGCAGTGAACCGGGACAGGGGAACTATGGCTACACCTTC.

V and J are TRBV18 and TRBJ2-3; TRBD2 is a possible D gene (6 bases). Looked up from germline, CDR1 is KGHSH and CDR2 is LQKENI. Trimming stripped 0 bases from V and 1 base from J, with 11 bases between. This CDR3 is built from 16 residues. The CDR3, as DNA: TGTGCCAGCTCACCACCCTCACTAGCAGGCACAGATACGCAGTATTTT. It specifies CASSPPSLAGTDTQYF.

The CDR3 DNA reads TGTGCCAGCAGCGTAGGAGCTAGCGGGGGGGCACAAGAGACCCAGTACTTC. The encoded protein is CASSVGASGGAQETQYF. The chain is built from TRBV9 and TRBJ2-5; 12 positions match TRBD2. Germline V gene data show CDR1 as SGDLS and CDR2 as YYNGEE. V shed 0 bases and J 2 bases; nucleotides not matched to a gene: 5. This CDR3 has 17 residues.

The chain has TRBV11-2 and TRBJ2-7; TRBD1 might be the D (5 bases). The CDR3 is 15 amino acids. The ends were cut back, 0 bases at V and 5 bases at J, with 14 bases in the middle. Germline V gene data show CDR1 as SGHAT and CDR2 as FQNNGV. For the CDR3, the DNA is TGTGCCAGCAGCTTAGATTGGGCAGGGAACCACGAGCAGTACTTC. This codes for CASSLDWAGNHEQYF.

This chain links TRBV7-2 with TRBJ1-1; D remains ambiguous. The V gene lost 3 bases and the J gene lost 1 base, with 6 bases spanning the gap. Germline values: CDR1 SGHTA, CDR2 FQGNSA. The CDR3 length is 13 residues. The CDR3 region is CASSFTENTEAFF. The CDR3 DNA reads TGTGCCAGCAGCTTCACGGAGAACACTGAAGCTTTCTTT.

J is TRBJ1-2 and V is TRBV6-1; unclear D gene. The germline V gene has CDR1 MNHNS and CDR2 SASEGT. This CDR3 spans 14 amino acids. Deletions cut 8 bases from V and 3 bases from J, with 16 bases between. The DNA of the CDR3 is TGTGCCAGCCGGCCCTTGGAGGACTACTATGGCTACACCTTC. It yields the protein CASRPLEDYYGYTF.

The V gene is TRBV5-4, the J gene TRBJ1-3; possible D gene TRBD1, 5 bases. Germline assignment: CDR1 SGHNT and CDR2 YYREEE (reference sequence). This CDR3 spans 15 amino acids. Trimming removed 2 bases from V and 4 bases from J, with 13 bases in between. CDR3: CASSLSRGGGNTIYF. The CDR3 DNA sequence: TGTGCCAGCAGCTTATCAAGGGGTGGAGGAAACACCATATATTTT.

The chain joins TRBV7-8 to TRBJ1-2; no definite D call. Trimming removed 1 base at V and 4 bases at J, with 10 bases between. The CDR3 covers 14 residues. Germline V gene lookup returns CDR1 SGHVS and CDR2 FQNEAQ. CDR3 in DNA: TGTGCCAGCAGCTTAGAAGGCAGCCTCTATGGCTACACCTTC. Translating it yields CASSLEGSLYGYTF.

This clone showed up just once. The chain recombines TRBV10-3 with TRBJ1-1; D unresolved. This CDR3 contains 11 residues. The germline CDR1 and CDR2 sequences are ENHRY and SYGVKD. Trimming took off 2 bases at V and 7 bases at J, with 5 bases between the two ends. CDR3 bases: TGTGCCATCAGTGAGGCGAGTGAAGCTTTCTTT. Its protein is CAISEASEAFF.

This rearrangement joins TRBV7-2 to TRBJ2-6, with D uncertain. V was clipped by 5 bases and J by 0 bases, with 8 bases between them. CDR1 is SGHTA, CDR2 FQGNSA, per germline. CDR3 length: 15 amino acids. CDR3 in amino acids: CASSGPSSGANVLTF. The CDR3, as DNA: TGTGCCAGCAGCGGACCGAGCTCTGGGGCCAACGTCCTGACTTTC.